This T cell receptor beta chain stems from a study of T cell repertoires in aging, cancer and after chemotherapy. This CDR3 region has 14 residues. V was cut by 4 bases and J by 0 bases, with 10 bases left in between. Germline V lookup: CDR1 MNHEY, CDR2 SVGAGI. TCR beta rearrangements were amplified from peripheral blood genomic DNA. A mixed TRB-A/B primer pool amplified rearranged TRB by multiplex touch-down PCR. TCRdb analysed the multiplex PCR reads with MiXCR anew, one entry per CDR3 protein. The sample has about 6,600 distinct CDR3 sequences, less than 30% seen once. The material sequenced was blood. The TCR comes from a human donor with a blood cancer. The donor label of this sample is uncertain. J is TRBJ2-7 and V is TRBV6-5; tentatively, D is TRBD1 (6 bases). This CDR3 reads CASSLTGVSYEQYF. CDR3 bases: TGTGCCAGCAGTTTGACAGGAGTCTCCTACGAGCAGTACTTC.